The 29 T cell receptor beta chains in this list originate from one sample, sequenced in a study of graft-versus-host responses after intestinal transplantation. No antigens are known for them. Profiling relied on immunoSEQ multiplex PCR, and the TCRdb table lists in-frame clones only, not all of them. Among 81,000 or so clones listed, about 93% were seen once. The sample here was unstimulated CD8+ T cells sorted from spleen or lymph node cells, taken before transplant. The receptor set was obtained from a human donor who was the organ donor for an intestinal transplant.

The V gene is TRBV18, the J gene TRBJ2-7; possible D gene TRBD2, 5 bases. Germline values: CDR1 KGHSH, CDR2 LQKENI. The CDR3 extends over 13 amino acids. V lost 3 bases to trimming and J lost 6 bases, with 12 bases between them. Written as DNA, the CDR3 is TGTGCCAGCTCACCCCGGGAAAGGAGCGAGCAGTACTTC. Translated: CASSPRERSEQYF.

The genes are TRBV29-1 and TRBJ1-2, with a possible D match to TRBD1 (6 bases). With 0 bases removed from V and 3 bases from J, the gap between germline ends came to 26 bases. This CDR3 has 19 amino acids. Germline CDR1 is SQVTM and CDR2 is ANQGSEA. The CDR3 DNA follows: TGCAGCGTTGAAGATCTTAGAGCGGCAGGGGATCTTTCAGACTATGGCTACACCTTC. Protein sequence: CSVEDLRAAGDLSDYGYTF.

CDR3 DNA sequence: TGTGCCAGCAGCTTGTTAGTCGGGATACAGCCCCAGCATTTT. Amino acids: CASSLLVGIQPQHF. The chain carries TRBV5-5 and TRBJ1-5; unclear D gene. CDR1 is SGHKS and CDR2 is YYEKEE in the germline V gene (reference sequence). CDR3 size: 14 residues. V lost 1 base and J lost 7, with 12 bases in between.

The chain joins TRBV27 to TRBJ2-1; tentatively, D is TRBD1 (6 bases). Trimming took 5 bases from V and 7 from J, leaving 12 bases between them. Germline assignment: CDR1 MNHEY and CDR2 SMNVEV (reference sequence). The CDR3 totals 13 residues. In DNA form, the CDR3 reads TGTGCCAGCAGTCAGGGGCACTGGAATGAGCAGTTCTTC. Its protein product is CASSQGHWNEQFF.

This chain joins TRBV5-6 and TRBJ2-1; TRBD1 agrees at 8 bases. The germline V gene encodes CDR1 SGHDT and CDR2 YYEEEE. This CDR3 is 15 amino acids long. Trimming took 4 bases from V and 10 from J; bases not matched to a gene: 13. CDR3 sequence (DNA): TGTGCCAGCAGCCTGGCTACGTGGCGGACAGGGGAGCAGTTCTTC. It yields the protein CASSLATWRTGEQFF.

This chain links TRBV5-4 with TRBJ2-1; weak D call: TRBD2 (6 bases). This CDR3 has 15 amino acids. Between the trimmed V and J ends, which lost 5 bases and 5 bases, there was a span of 17 bases. From germline, CDR1 is SGHNT and CDR2 YYREEE (reference sequence). Here the CDR3 reads CASRRPGLRDNEQFF. CDR3 in DNA: TGTGCCAGCAGACGGCCGGGACTCCGAGACAATGAGCAGTTCTTC.

V usage is TRBV19 and J usage is TRBJ2-7, with 7 bases lining up with TRBD1. CDR3 length: 11 amino acids. V was clipped by 10 bases and J by 4 bases; unmatched bases: 4. The V gene's germline CDR1 is LNHDA and CDR2 SQIVND (reference sequence). The CDR3 region has the DNA TGTGCCACCGTCAGGGGGTACGAGCAGTACTTC. Translation: CATVRGYEQYF.

The genes are TRBV4-2 and TRBJ2-7; TRBD2 aligns across 9 bases. Trimming removed 0 bases from V and 4 bases from J; junction bases left unmatched: 7. CDR1 is LGHNA and CDR2 is YNFKEQ in the germline V gene. CDR3 length: 16 residues. CDR3 region: CASSQEPSGVLYEQYF. CDR3 sequence (DNA): TGTGCCAGCAGCCAAGAGCCTAGCGGGGTCCTTTACGAGCAGTACTTC.

The chain carries TRBV19 and TRBJ1-4; D remains ambiguous. V was trimmed by 4 bases and J by 2 bases, leaving 17 bases between them. From germline, CDR1 is LNHDA and CDR2 SQIVND (reference sequence). The CDR3 is made up of 17 amino acids. The CDR3 DNA sequence: TGTGCCAGTAGTAAAAACCCTACTAGCATGACTAATGAAAAACTGTTTTTT. This sequence encodes CASSKNPTSMTNEKLFF.

As DNA, the CDR3 is TGTGCCAGCAGTCAGGGAAATGGCTACACCTTC. Its translation: CASSQGNGYTF. This chain links TRBV6-5 with TRBJ1-2; D is perhaps TRBD1 (5 bases). The length of the CDR3 is 11 residues. Germline loops: CDR1 MNHEY, CDR2 SVGAGI. Trimming cost V 5 bases and J 6 bases, with 7 bases left between them.

The chain is built from TRBV5-4 and TRBJ1-1; D is perhaps TRBD1 (5 bases). The V gene lost 0 bases and the J gene lost 6 bases, with 12 bases spanning the gap. The germline V gene has CDR1 SGHNT and CDR2 YYREEE (reference sequence). There are 14 residues in the CDR3. CDR3 amino acids: CASSLARQSPEAFF. The CDR3, as DNA: TGTGCCAGCAGCTTGGCAAGACAGAGCCCTGAAGCTTTCTTT. Full variable domain (remainder filled in from reference TRBV5-4 and TRBJ1-1): ETGVTQSPTHLIKTRGQQVTLRCSSQSGHNTVSWYQQALGQGPQFIFQYYREEENGRGNFPPRFSGLQFPNYSSELNVNALELDDSALYLCASSLARQSPEAFFGQGTRLTVV.

The chain uses TRBV7-9 and TRBJ2-5, with TRBD2 matching over 13 bases. CDR1 SEHNR and CDR2 FQNEAQ come from the germline V gene (reference sequence). The CDR3 loop spans 15 amino acids. The ends lost 5 bases at V and 3 bases at J; junction bases unmatched: 3. The CDR3 reads CASSLGTSGEETQYF. The CDR3 coding sequence is TGTGCCAGCAGCCTCGGGACTAGCGGGGAAGAGACCCAGTACTTC.

In the case of this clone: Other nucleotide sequences in the sample specify the same CDR3. V usage is TRBV5-1 and J usage is TRBJ2-5; 9 nucleotides match TRBD1. The J segment lost 5 bases and the V segment lost 4 bases, leaving 12 bases of the junction unmatched. CDR1 is SGHRS and CDR2 is YFSETQ in the germline V gene. The CDR3 is made up of 16 amino acids. The CDR3 reads CASSLGTGRGEETQYF. In DNA, the CDR3 is TGCGCCAGCAGCCTCGGGACAGGGAGAGGTGAGGAGACCCAGTACTTC.

This chain links TRBV10-3 with TRBJ2-7; D might be TRBD1 (6 bases). V was shortened by 3 bases and J by 5 bases, with 17 bases between the two germline ends. Germline CDR1 and CDR2: ENHRY and SYGVKD. The CDR3 contains 15 residues. CDR3 sequence (DNA): TGTGCCATCAGTGACCCGACAGGCGGTCGGCACGAGCAGTACTTC. Translated, it gives CAISDPTGGRHEQYF.

The rearrangement links TRBV27 to TRBJ2-5, with 8 bases identical to TRBD1. The ends lost 5 bases at V and 4 bases at J; junction bases unmatched: 12. Germline CDR1 reads MNHEY; CDR2 reads SMNVEV (reference sequence). This CDR3 region has 16 residues. The CDR3 sequence: CASSPRTGRRGETQYF. The CDR3 DNA follows: TGTGCCAGCAGTCCCCGGACAGGGCGAAGGGGAGAGACCCAGTACTTC.

This clone occurred once. V and J are TRBV7-9 and TRBJ2-7; the match to TRBD2 covers 7 bases. The CDR3 has 12 amino acids. From germline, CDR1 is SEHNR and CDR2 FQNEAQ (reference sequence). V lost 6 bases, J lost 3 bases, and 2 bases stayed unmatched. The CDR3 nucleotides are TGTGCCAGCAGTTGGACTAGCTACGAGCAGTACTTC. It yields the protein CASSWTSYEQYF.

In regard to this clone: The junction and the germline gene differ at one end; a read error may be behind it. In nucleotides, the CDR3 is TGTGCCAGCTCACCCACCCATAGCTCCGAGCAGTGCTTC. Its translation is CASSPTHSSEQCF. The rearrangement joins TRBV18 to TRBJ2-7; unclear D gene. Per germline, CDR1 KGHSH and CDR2 LQKENI. The CDR3 runs to 13 residues.

The V and J genes are TRBV10-3 and TRBJ1-5; the D gene is possibly TRBD1 (6 bases). Between the trimmed V and J ends, which lost 10 bases and 4 bases, there was a span of 20 bases. The germline gives CDR1 ENHRY, CDR2 SYGVKD. CDR3 length: 15 residues. In nucleotides, the CDR3 is TGTGCCACCCGTCCCACGGACAGTGGAAATCAGCCCCAGCATTTT. The encoded protein is CATRPTDSGNQPQHF.

The chain combines TRBV25-1 with TRBJ2-5; 7 bases fit TRBD1. J gave up 5 bases and V 8 bases, and 17 bases lay outside the gene matches. The V gene's germline CDR1 is MGHDK and CDR2 SYGVNS. This CDR3 is 16 amino acids long. The CDR3 here is CASGTDLTGWMETQYF. The CDR3 DNA is TGTGCCAGCGGTACCGACCTGACAGGGTGGATGGAGACCCAGTACTTC.

The rearrangement links TRBV9 to TRBJ2-7; tentative D call: TRBD1 (5 bases). The CDR3 contains 14 residues. V was pared by 3 bases and J by 1 base, with 11 bases between. Germline V gene sequence: CDR1 SGDLS, CDR2 YYNGEE. CDR3 sequence: CASSGAQASYEQYF. In DNA, the CDR3 is TGTGCCAGCAGCGGCGCACAGGCATCCTACGAGCAGTACTTC.

A single count supports this clone. This rearrangement joins TRBV7-8 to TRBJ2-7; a possible D gene is TRBD1 (6 bases). The CDR3 length is 16 residues. CDR1 is SGHVS and CDR2 is FQNEAQ in the germline V gene. V was shortened by 3 bases and J by 3 bases, with 18 bases between the two germline ends. Here the CDR3 reads CASSFALRDNYYEQYF. CDR3 bases: TGTGCCAGCAGCTTCGCCCTCCGGGACAACTACTACGAGCAGTACTTC. Full variable domain (rest looked up from reference TRBV7-8 and TRBJ2-7): GAGVSQSPRYKVAKRGQDVALRCDPISGHVSLFWYQQALGQGPEFLTYFQNEAQLDKSGLPSDRFFAERPEGSVSTLKIQRTQQEDSAVYLCASSFALRDNYYEQYFGPGTRLTVT.

Points on this clone: The junction departs from the called germline gene at one end, perhaps through a read error. The rearrangement uses TRBV7-7 and TRBJ1-4, with D perhaps TRBD1 (5 bases). The CDR3 covers 17 residues. Germline lookup yields CDR1 SSHAT and CDR2 FNYEAQ (reference sequence). In DNA, the CDR3 is TGTGCTAGCAGCCCCCGCCCGCGGGGGACTGGTAATGAAAAACTGTTTTTT. Translating gives CASSPRPRGTGNEKLFF.

The J gene is TRBJ2-7, the V gene TRBV30; a weak D match, TRBD1 (5 bases). CDR3 length equals 14 residues. Germline CDR1 GTSNPN, CDR2 SVGIG (reference sequence). V lost 0 bases, J lost 4 bases, and 13 bases lay in between. The DNA of the CDR3 is TGTGCCTGGAGTGTAGGGGTTCTGGGGTACGAGCAGTACTTC. It is translated as CAWSVGVLGYEQYF.

CDR3 sequence: CASSLTKTGIPTIYF. The CDR3 DNA is TGTGCCAGCAGCCTCACTAAGACAGGGATCCCCACCATATATTTT. The chain is built from TRBV28 and TRBJ1-3; 7 bases align to TRBD1. Trimming cost V 6 bases and J 9 bases; bases outside gene matches: 14. The CDR3 is 15 residues long. Per germline, CDR1 MDHEN and CDR2 SYDVKM.

This clone appeared once. This sequence joins TRBV29-1 and TRBJ1-2; perhaps TRBD1 as D (5 bases). Germline assignment: CDR1 SQVTM and CDR2 ANQGSEA. This CDR3 comprises 13 residues. The V and J ends lost 4 bases and 1 base respectively, with 10 bases between them. CDR3 protein: CSVVGQGNYGYTF. For the CDR3, the DNA is TGCAGCGTTGTGGGGCAGGGTAACTATGGCTACACCTTC.

The chain uses TRBV6-6 and TRBJ2-1; tentatively, D is TRBD1 (6 bases). Deletions cut 2 bases from V and 4 bases from J, with 12 bases between. CDR3 length: 15 residues. Germline V CDR1 and CDR2: MNHNY, SVGAGI (reference sequence). The DNA of the CDR3 is TGTGCCAGCAGTTACGCACAGGGCGAGTACAATGAGCAGTTCTTC. Its protein product is CASSYAQGEYNEQFF.

The table lists this clone with a count of one. This sequence joins TRBV7-9 and TRBJ2-1; perhaps TRBD1 as D (6 bases). The V gene lost 4 bases and the J gene lost 5 bases, with 9 bases spanning the gap. CDR3 length equals 13 residues. Germline lookup yields CDR1 SEHNR and CDR2 FQNEAQ (reference sequence). CDR3 sequence: CASSWGPDNEQFF. The CDR3 region has the DNA TGTGCCAGCAGCTGGGGGCCCGACAATGAGCAGTTCTTC.

This clone was seen only once. This sequence joins TRBV28 and TRBJ1-5; TRBD1 might be the D (6 bases). V was clipped by 7 bases and J by 4 bases, with 17 bases between them. The CDR3 runs 15 residues. Germline V gene data show CDR1 as MDHEN and CDR2 as SYDVKM. The CDR3 coding sequence is TGTGCCAGCACCTCGGGGGGGCTCTTGAATCAGCCCCAGCATTTT. This sequence encodes CASTSGGLLNQPQHF. The entire variable domain, with the rest obtained from reference TRBV28 and TRBJ1-5, is as follows: DVKVTQSSRYLVKRTGEKVFLECVQDMDHENMFWYRQDPGLGLRLIYFSYDVKMKEKGDIPEGYSVSREKKERFSLILESASTNQTSMYLCASTSGGLLNQPQHFGDGTRLSIL.

This clone appeared a few times. This CDR3 reads CAWSPPGQPYEQYF. Written as DNA, the CDR3 is TGTGCCTGGAGTCCGCCGGGACAACCCTACGAGCAGTACTTC. J is TRBJ2-7 and V is TRBV30, with D possibly TRBD1 on 6 matching bases. This CDR3 is 14 amino acids long. Germline CDR1 GTSNPN, CDR2 SVGIG (reference sequence). Trimming shortened V by 2 bases and J by 2 bases, and 13 bases separated the two germline ends.